Listed here are 30 T cell receptor beta chains from one sample, sequenced in a study of immune aging and cytomegalovirus after organ transplant. The sample's time point: five sample-tagged time points from pre-transplant (day -1) to day 368 post-transplant, pooled. No antigen has been assigned to these receptors. Libraries came from microwell single-cell capture using BD Rhapsody targeted mRNA and AbSeq reagents. TCRdb reanalysed the single-cell sequencing reads using MiXCR and keeps one entry per CDR3 protein. The sample holds approximately 22,000 distinct CDR3 sequences, around 33% seen once. The sample consisted of CMV peptide-activated CD4+ and CD8+ T cells sorted from blood, taken at five time points, pooled. Subset in this sample: sorted CD8+CD137+ and CD4+CD154+ T cells after about 11 h CMV IE-1 peptide stimulation. The receptors shown here come from a female donor who had a heart transplant and CMV viremia.

Within the sample, this clonotype is medium-sized. This chain uses TRBV5-1 with TRBJ2-3, with D possibly being TRBD2 (5 bases). The CDR3 has 15 residues. The ends were cut back, 3 bases at V and 2 bases at J, with 13 bases in the middle. The germline CDR1 and CDR2 sequences are SGHRS and YFSETQ. DNA for the CDR3: TGCGCCAGCAGCTCCGCGGGCGCGCCCACAGATACGCAGTATTTT. Translating it yields CASSSAGAPTDTQYF.

The chain uses TRBV6-2 or TRBV6-3 and TRBJ2-1; 12 bases map to TRBD2. The V gene's germline CDR1 is MNHEY and CDR2 SVGEGT. J gave up 6 bases and V 4 bases, and 7 bases lay outside the gene matches. The CDR3 extends over 16 amino acids. CDR3 sequence (DNA): TGTGCCAGCAGTTTAGGGCTGACTAGCGGGGGCAATGAGCAGTTCTTC. Residues: CASSLGLTSGGNEQFF.

This clonotype was counted between two and nine times. The chain joins TRBV7-9 to TRBJ2-1; a possible D gene is TRBD2 (5 bases). V lost 5 bases to trimming and J lost 12 bases, with 14 bases between them. Germline lookup yields CDR1 SEHNR and CDR2 FQNEAQ (reference sequence). The CDR3 contains 12 residues. For the CDR3, the DNA is TGTGCCAGCAGCCCTGGACTCCTCGGGCAGTTCTTC. It translates to CASSPGLLGQFF. The entire variable domain, with the rest obtained from reference TRBV7-9 and TRBJ2-1, is as follows: DTGVSQNPRHKITKRGQNVTFRCDPISEHNRLYWYRQTLGQGPEFLTYFQNEAQLEKSRLLSDRFSAERPKGSFSTLEIQRTEQGDSAMYLCASSPGLLGQFFGPGTRLTVL.

By share, this clonotype ranks as medium-sized. This rearrangement joins TRBV13 to TRBJ2-7; D may be TRBD1 (6 bases). This CDR3 region has 14 residues. With 2 bases removed from V and 0 bases from J, the gap between germline ends came to 8 bases. Per the germline V gene, CDR1 is PRHDT and CDR2 is FYEKMQ (reference sequence). CDR3 sequence: CASSLSQGSYEQYF. The CDR3 DNA follows: TGTGCCAGCAGCTTATCACAGGGCTCCTACGAGCAGTACTTC.

Remarks on this clonotype: This CDR3 is missing its conserved last phenylalanine or tryptophan, likely due to a read error. The DNA is left out, because the CDR3 cannot be placed on it with certainty; the CDR3 is given as TCRdb lists it. This chain joins TRBV27 and TRBJ2-7; the DNA was not used to check the table's D call, TRBD1. Germline assignment: CDR1 MNHEY and CDR2 SMNVEV (reference sequence). The CDR3 length equals 13 residues, ends included. The CDR3 here is CASRPGHLYEQCI.

This clonotype was recorded at least ten times. The chain combines TRBV5-1 with TRBJ1-2; 12 bases match TRBD1. Germline lookup yields CDR1 SGHRS and CDR2 YFSETQ. With 4 bases clipped from V and 4 bases from J, the junction kept 8 bases outside the gene matches. The CDR3 is 16 residues long. CDR3 loop: CASSGPGTGGGYGYTF. CDR3 DNA sequence: TGCGCCAGCAGCGGTCCCGGGACAGGGGGCGGCTATGGCTACACCTTC.

The V call is TRBV2, the J call TRBJ2-3; D is undetermined. Germline V CDR1 and CDR2: SNHLY, FYNNEI. There are 12 residues in the CDR3. The germline V and J ends were trimmed by 4 bases and 3 bases, with 5 bases remaining between them. The CDR3 region has the DNA TGTGCCAGCAGTGTACAGACAGATACGCAGTATTTT. Translation gives CASSVQTDTQYF.

There are many counts of this clonotype. V and J are TRBV20-1 and TRBJ2-1, with D perhaps matching TRBD2 (7 bases). CDR3 length: 13 amino acids. V shed 5 bases and J shed 5 bases, with 13 bases lying between them. Germline CDR1 and CDR2: DFQATT and SNEGSKA (reference sequence). CDR3 nucleotide sequence: TGCAGTGCTGGAAGGGGGGGGGACAATGAGCAGTTCTTC. It translates to CSAGRGGDNEQFF.

The chain uses TRBV7-3 and TRBJ2-7; no reliable D call. V was clipped by 5 bases and J by 4 bases, with 12 bases between them. CDR1 is SGHTA and CDR2 is FQGTGA in the germline V gene. The CDR3 loop spans 13 amino acids. The CDR3, as DNA: TGTGCCAGCAGCCGCAACCCCGGATACGAGCAGTACTTC. Residues: CASSRNPGYEQYF.

The rearrangement joins TRBV4-1 to TRBJ1-1; 8 positions agree with TRBD1. The germline gives CDR1 MGHRA, CDR2 YSYEKL. The J segment lost 5 bases and the V segment lost 4 bases, leaving 18 bases of the junction unmatched. This CDR3 comprises 18 residues. The DNA for the CDR3 is TGCGCCAGCAGCCCGAGGTCTACCGGACAGGGCTTCGGTACTGAAGCTTTCTTT. It yields the protein CASSPRSTGQGFGTEAFF.

This clonotype came up many times. V gene TRBV6-1 combines with J gene TRBJ1-2, with unresolved D. The CDR3 is 11 residues long. Trimming left V 10 bases short and J 1 base short, with 7 bases between. Germline V gives CDR1 MNHNS, CDR2 SASEGT. CDR3 bases: TGTGCCACCGAGATTAACTATGGCTACACCTTC. Its protein product is CATEINYGYTF.

The chain joins TRBV10-3 to TRBJ1-5; D is perhaps TRBD1 (6 bases). The CDR3 consists of 18 residues. The ends were cut back, 0 bases at V and 1 base at J, with 16 bases in the middle. The germline V gene encodes CDR1 ENHRY and CDR2 SYGVKD. Here the CDR3 reads CAISESGASFGSNQPQHF. CDR3 nucleotides: TGTGCCATCAGTGAGTCGGGGGCATCCTTCGGCAGCAATCAGCCCCAGCATTTT.

This clonotype was counted at least ten times. This sequence may be a read error, since a much larger clone differs from it by one base. This chain connects TRBV20-1 to TRBJ2-7; 8 bases align to TRBD2. Trimming removed 3 bases from V and 0 bases from J; junction bases left unmatched: 10. Germline V gene sequence: CDR1 DFQATT, CDR2 SNEGSKA (reference sequence). This CDR3 contains 16 residues. The CDR3 nucleotides are TGCAGTGCTAGCGAACTACTAGCGGAGCTCTCCTACGAGCAGTACTTC. Translated, it gives CSASELLAELSYEQYF.

This clonotype has a count of ten or more. The rearrangement joins TRBV7-2 to TRBJ2-7; 8 nucleotides line up with TRBD2. Per the germline V gene, CDR1 is SGHTA and CDR2 is FQGNSA. The CDR3 length is 15 residues. The V segment lost 1 base and the J segment 2 bases; nucleotides outside the gene matches: 4. Here the CDR3 reads CASSLGLATTYEQYF. The CDR3 DNA reads TGTGCCAGCAGCTTAGGACTAGCGACCACCTACGAGCAGTACTTC.

The chain joins TRBV6-2 or TRBV6-3 to TRBJ2-6; 12 bases are shared with TRBD1. The CDR3 has 18 amino acids. Trimming cost V 7 bases and J 3 bases; bases outside gene matches: 10. CDR1 and CDR2 (germline): MNHEY, SVGEGT. In DNA, the CDR3 is TGTGCCAGCAAGCTCCTGGGACAGGGGGCATTTGGGGCCAACGTCCTGACTTTC. Encoded protein: CASKLLGQGAFGANVLTF.

This clonotype is judged medium-sized. The CDR3, as DNA: TGTGCCAGTAGTATTCAAGCGGGAGGTACCTCTGGGGCCAACGTCCTGACTTTC. Encoded protein: CASSIQAGGTSGANVLTF. The rearrangement uses TRBV19 and TRBJ2-6, with 9 bases lining up with TRBD2. The J segment lost 0 bases and the V segment lost 3 bases, leaving 6 bases of the junction unmatched. The CDR3 covers 18 residues. Per the germline V gene, CDR1 is LNHDA and CDR2 is SQIVND (reference sequence).

This clonotype has a handful of counts. This rearrangement joins TRBV7-3 to TRBJ2-1; D is undetermined. CDR1 is SGHTA, CDR2 FQGTGA, per germline. The CDR3 runs to 14 residues. V dropped 5 bases and J dropped 7 bases, with 15 bases sitting between them. CDR3 DNA: TGTGCCAGCAGCGCCCAACCAGCTGTTAATGAGCAGTTCTTC. Its protein product is CASSAQPAVNEQFF.

This clonotype appeared a few times. The chain is built from TRBV20-1 and TRBJ2-7, with 10 bases fitting TRBD2. V trimming: 0 bases; J trimming: 4 bases; junction bases outside the gene matches: 3. The CDR3 has 14 amino acids. Germline CDR1 DFQATT, CDR2 SNEGSKA (reference sequence). Written as DNA, the CDR3 is TGCAGTGCTAGAGACAGCGGGAGGGATTACGAGCAGTACTTC. It codes for CSARDSGRDYEQYF.

This clonotype has a count of ten or more. The chain employs TRBV7-8 and TRBJ2-5, with TRBD2 matching 9 bases. The CDR3 is 14 amino acids. V dropped 5 bases and J dropped 4; count of bases not matched to a gene: 5. Germline V gene data show CDR1 as SGHVS and CDR2 as FQNEAQ. CDR3 loop: CASSAGTSRETQYF. DNA of the CDR3: TGTGCCAGCAGCGCGGGGACTAGCCGAGAGACCCAGTACTTC.

As concerns this clonotype: The junction departs from the called germline gene at one end, perhaps through a read error. The rearrangement links TRBV6-2 or TRBV6-3 to TRBJ2-3, with 7 bases fitting TRBD2. This CDR3 comprises 17 residues. Germline CDR1 and CDR2: MNHEY and SVGEGT. CDR3 nucleotide sequence: TGTGCCAGCAGTTTTTCATTTTGGGAGGGCGACGCAGACACGCAGTATTTT. Translating gives CASSFSFWEGDADTQYF.

The chain combines TRBV29-1 with TRBJ2-3; a possible D gene is TRBD2 (6 bases). The CDR3 contains 15 residues. Germline V lookup: CDR1 SQVTM, CDR2 ANQGSEA. CDR3 nucleotides: TGCAGGGTGCTACTGGGGGGTCTTTCGTCAAATACGCAGTATTTT. Its translation: CRVLLGGLSSNTQYF.

V and J are TRBV5-6 and TRBJ2-1; D possibly corresponds to TRBD1 (6 bases). The CDR3 consists of 15 residues. Deletions cut 3 bases from V and 2 bases from J, with 12 bases between. Per the germline V gene, CDR1 is SGHDT and CDR2 is YYEEEE. In nucleotides, the CDR3 is TGTGCCAGCAGCTGGGCGGACAGACCCTACAATGAGCAGTTCTTC. Translated: CASSWADRPYNEQFF.

J is TRBJ2-5 and V is TRBV2, with 10 bases fitting TRBD1. Germline CDR1 reads SNHLY; CDR2 reads FYNNEI. The CDR3 consists of 14 residues. The V and J ends lost 10 bases and 1 base, in that order; junction bases with no gene match: 6. The CDR3 DNA reads TGTGCCACCTCCAGGACAGGGGGCCAAGAGACCCAGTACTTC. Its translation: CATSRTGGQETQYF.

V usage is TRBV27 and J usage is TRBJ2-7; D is possibly TRBD2 (5 bases). V lost 6 bases to trimming and J lost 0 bases, with 9 bases between them. The CDR3 contains 13 residues. Germline V CDR1 and CDR2: MNHEY, SMNVEV (reference sequence). The CDR3 region has the DNA TGTGCCAGCAGACCTGGACTCTCCTACGAGCAGTACTTC. Translated, it gives CASRPGLSYEQYF.

This clonotype was counted many times. The chain couples TRBV28 to TRBJ1-5, with TRBD1 as a possible D gene (5 bases). The germline V gene encodes CDR1 MDHEN and CDR2 SYDVKM. The CDR3 sequence is 14 residues long. Between the trimmed V and J ends, which lost 6 bases and 2 bases, there was a span of 11 bases. CDR3 bases: TGTGCCAGCAGCCGGGACGGCCGCAATCAGCCCCAGCATTTT. It yields the protein CASSRDGRNQPQHF.

This sequence joins TRBV9 and TRBJ1-1; D gene unclear. Germline V gene lookup returns CDR1 SGDLS and CDR2 YYNGEE. Trimming left V 0 bases short and J 4 bases short, with 13 bases between. The CDR3 runs 15 residues. This CDR3 reads CASSVGILKGTEAFF. CDR3 nucleotide sequence: TGTGCCAGCAGCGTAGGTATCCTTAAGGGCACTGAAGCTTTCTTT.

This chain joins TRBV11-2 and TRBJ1-4, with D tentatively TRBD1 (6 bases). Per germline, CDR1 SGHAT and CDR2 FQNNGV. Trimming took off 4 bases at V and 7 bases at J, with 13 bases between the two ends. This CDR3 spans 14 amino acids. The CDR3 reads CASSYRAGGEKLFF. The CDR3 DNA reads as TGTGCCAGCAGCTACAGGGCGGGGGGTGAAAAACTGTTTTTT.

This sequence joins TRBV6-5 and TRBJ1-1; D is undetermined. The germline gives CDR1 MNHEY, CDR2 SVGAGI. The CDR3 is 14 amino acids. V dropped 2 bases and J dropped 4 bases, with 11 bases sitting between them. The CDR3 region is CASSYETMSTEAFF. CDR3 sequence (DNA): TGTGCCAGCAGTTACGAGACAATGAGCACTGAAGCTTTCTTT.

At least ten counts were recorded for this clonotype. The chain uses TRBV11-2 and TRBJ2-7; D call uncertain. Germline CDR1 SGHAT, CDR2 FQNNGV. This CDR3 contains 13 residues. The V end lost 3 bases, the J end lost 0 bases, and 6 bases lay between the germline ends. This CDR3 reads CASSLASSYEQYF. The CDR3 DNA follows: TGTGCCAGCAGCTTGGCCAGCTCCTACGAGCAGTACTTC.

There are a few counts of this clonotype. A much larger clone differs by one base, so this may be a read error. V gene TRBV6-5 combines with J gene TRBJ1-1; D perhaps matches TRBD1 (6 bases). Germline assignment: CDR1 MNHEY and CDR2 SVGAGI. The CDR3 is made up of 15 amino acids. CDR3 coding DNA: TGTGCCGTGCGCGCAGGGGCGGTCGGGAACACTGAAGCTGTCTTT. It translates to CAVRAGAVGNTEAVF.